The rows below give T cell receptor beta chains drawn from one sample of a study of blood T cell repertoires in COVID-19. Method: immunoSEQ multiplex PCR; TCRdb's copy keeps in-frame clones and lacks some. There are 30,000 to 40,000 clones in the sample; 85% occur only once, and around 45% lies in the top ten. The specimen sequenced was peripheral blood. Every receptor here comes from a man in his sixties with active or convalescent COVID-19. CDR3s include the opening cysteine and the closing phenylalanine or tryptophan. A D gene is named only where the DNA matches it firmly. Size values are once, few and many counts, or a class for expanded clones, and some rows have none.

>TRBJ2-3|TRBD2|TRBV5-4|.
CASSHGRTRGTDTQYF
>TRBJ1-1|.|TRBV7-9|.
CASSRKRGIMNTEAFF
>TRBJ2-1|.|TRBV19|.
CASSMQWAVYNEQFF
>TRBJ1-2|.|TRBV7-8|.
CASSLSRVQGRGYTF
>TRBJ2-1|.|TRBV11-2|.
CASSSEPFGGVEQFF
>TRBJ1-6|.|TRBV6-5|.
CASTRVADSPLHF
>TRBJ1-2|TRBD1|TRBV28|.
CASSRDRNYGYTF
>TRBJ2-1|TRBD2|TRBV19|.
CASRIRGLDIQGEQFF
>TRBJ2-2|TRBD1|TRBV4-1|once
CASSQDWRGTGKIGELFF
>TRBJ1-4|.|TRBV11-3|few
CASSPGSVNEKLFF
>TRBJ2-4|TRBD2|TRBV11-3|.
CASSFSLAGGPGQKNIQYF
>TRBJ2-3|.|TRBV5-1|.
CASSLAGTDTQYF
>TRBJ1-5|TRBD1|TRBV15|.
CATSRGGRGLGSNQPQHF
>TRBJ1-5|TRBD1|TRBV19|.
CASSQGARQPQHF
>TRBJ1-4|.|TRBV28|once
CASRTTGSGEKLFF
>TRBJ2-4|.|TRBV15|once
CATSGHQGLAKNIQYF
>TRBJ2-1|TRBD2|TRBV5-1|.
CASSLNSWGGYNEQFF
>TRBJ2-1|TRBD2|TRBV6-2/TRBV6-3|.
CASSYLTSGGARNEQFF
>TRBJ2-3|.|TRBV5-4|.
CASSLGGNAGDTQYF
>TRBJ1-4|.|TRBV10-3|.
CAISDDATRLFF
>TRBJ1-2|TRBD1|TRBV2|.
CASSGQGSFDYGYTF
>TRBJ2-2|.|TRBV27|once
CASAQLATGELFF
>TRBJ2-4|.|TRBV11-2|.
CASRRWEDGNIQYF
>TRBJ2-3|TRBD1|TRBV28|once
CASSLLKTGGPDTQYF
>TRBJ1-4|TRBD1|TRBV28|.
CASRKGQGKANEKLFF
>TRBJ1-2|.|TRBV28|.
CASRQDSVSFAYGYTF
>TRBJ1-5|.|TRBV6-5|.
CASSYRGNSNQPQHF
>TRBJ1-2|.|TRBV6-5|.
CASRPDRNYGYTF
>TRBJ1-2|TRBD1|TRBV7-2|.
CASSLSGTGVVKYGYTF
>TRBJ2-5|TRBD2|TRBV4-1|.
CASSQVGLAEQETQYF
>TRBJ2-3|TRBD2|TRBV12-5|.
CASGLDGGTPGGQYF
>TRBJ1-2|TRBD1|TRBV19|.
CASSRGQGAYGYTF
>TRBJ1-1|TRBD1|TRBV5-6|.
CASSLEGTGNGEDLEAFF
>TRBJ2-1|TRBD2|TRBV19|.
CASSTLGLAGYNEQFF
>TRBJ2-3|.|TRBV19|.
CASRIRDSGTDTQYF
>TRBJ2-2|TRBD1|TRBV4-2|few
CASSQGDRDVGELFF
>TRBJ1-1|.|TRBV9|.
CASSPWASETEAFF
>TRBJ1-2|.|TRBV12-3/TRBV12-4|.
CASSLGSYGYTF
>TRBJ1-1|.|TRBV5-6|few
CASHRVYGTEAFF
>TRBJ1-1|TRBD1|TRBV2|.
CASSSQGANAFF
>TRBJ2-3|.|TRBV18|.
CASSPNPADTQYF
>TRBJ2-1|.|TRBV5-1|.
CASSSYNEQFF
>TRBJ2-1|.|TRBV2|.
CASTRGWAYNEQFF
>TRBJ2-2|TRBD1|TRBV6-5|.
CASSSWTGRKSGELFF
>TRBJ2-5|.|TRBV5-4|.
CASSLQTGGETQYF
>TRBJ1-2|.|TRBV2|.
CASSEVRGYTF